The T cell receptor (beta chain) under discussion was sequenced for a study of blood T cell repertoires in COVID-19. Study-wide background: Acute-phase and convalescent COVID-19 samples originated in the United States, Italy and Spain. Sample material is recorded as cDNA or gDNA derived from T cells, B-cell-depleted T cells, or PBMCs.

V shed 1 base, J shed 9 bases, and the junction held 6 bases outside the gene matches. Germline CDR1 and CDR2: SEHNR and FQNEAQ (reference sequence). CDR3 length: 15 residues. Authors' analysis steps: Scientists estimated how many nucleated cells there were by amplifying reference gene primers. Sequenced by immunoSEQ multiplex PCR; TCRdb stores in-frame clones only, minus some. V and J calls and clone size are copied from that table; D and trimming were computed from the DNA. The repertoire consists of 90,000 to 95,000 clones, with around 88% occurring once and the leading ten covering 7% to 8.5%. The V gene is TRBV7-9, the J gene TRBJ1-6, with 7 bases aligning to TRBD1. The sequenced sample consisted of peripheral blood. The receptor comes from a woman in her sixties or seventies with acute or convalescent COVID-19. The CDR3: CASSLDTGVGSPLHF. CDR3 sequence (DNA): TGTGCCAGCAGCTTAGATACAGGGGTCGGTTCACCCCTCCACTTT. The variable domain in full, with the rest retrieved from reference TRBV7-9 and TRBJ1-6, is DTGVSQNPRHKITKRGQNVTFRCDPISEHNRLYWYRQTLGQGPEFLTYFQNEAQLEKSRLLSDRFSAERPKGSFSTLEIQRTEQGDSAMYLCASSLDTGVGSPLHFGNGTRLTVT.